These 5 T cell receptor beta chains share one sample of origin, sequenced in a study of blood T cell repertoires in COVID-19. The method was immunoSEQ multiplex PCR; TCRdb's version includes in-frame clones alone and lacks a portion of them. The table includes some 450,000 clones, about 91% detected once. Source material: peripheral blood. These receptors originate from a woman in her fifties or sixties with COVID-19, enrolled during active disease.

Of note for this clone: At one end the junction does not follow the germline gene, possibly because of a read error. This chain connects TRBV7-6 to TRBJ1-3; no reliable D call. Germline loops: CDR1 SGHVS, CDR2 FNYEAQ. This CDR3 spans 11 amino acids. In DNA, the CDR3 is TGTGCCAGCAGCTACCAAACCCTCCGAGATTTT. Its protein product is CASSYQTLRDF.

This chain joins TRBV6-5 and TRBJ1-2; TRBD1 aligns across 7 bases. After removal of 5 bases from V and 1 base from J, the junction contained 7 bases not matched to a gene. The CDR3 consists of 15 residues. Looked up from germline, CDR1 is MNHEY and CDR2 is SVGAGI. The CDR3 nucleotides read TGTGCCAGCAGTCCCTACAGGGGAAATAACTATGGCTACACCTTC. This sequence encodes CASSPYRGNNYGYTF.

A few counts support this clone. The CDR3 reads CASSPTTGGDTEAFF. The CDR3 DNA reads as TGTGCCAGCAGCCCTACGACAGGGGGAGACACTGAAGCTTTCTTT. The chain recombines TRBV5-4 with TRBJ1-1, with TRBD1 identical over 9 bases. Trimming cost V 4 bases and J 3 bases; bases outside gene matches: 7. CDR1 and CDR2 from the germline V gene are SGHNT and YYREEE (reference sequence). This CDR3 comprises 15 residues. Together with reference TRBV5-4 and TRBJ1-1, the CDR3 gives the full variable domain: ETGVTQSPTHLIKTRGQQVTLRCSSQSGHNTVSWYQQALGQGPQFIFQYYREEENGRGNFPPRFSGLQFPNYSSELNVNALELDDSALYLCASSPTTGGDTEAFFGQGTRLTVV.

This clone was picked up many times. V gene TRBV3-1 (or the pseudogene TRBV3-2) combines with J gene TRBJ1-1, with D maybe TRBD1 (6 bases). The CDR3 totals 16 residues. Trimming pared 3 bases from V and 6 bases from J, leaving 20 bases between. CDR1 and CDR2 from the germline V gene are LGHDT and YNNKEL (reference sequence). The CDR3 spells CASSQGALIRAAEAFF. The CDR3 bases are TGTGCCAGCAGCCAGGGGGCCTTGATCAGGGCCGCTGAAGCTTTCTTT.

The V call is TRBV5-1, the J call TRBJ2-1; tentative D call: TRBD2 (6 bases). The CDR3 spans 18 residues. V was trimmed by 0 bases and J by 3 bases, leaving 19 bases between them. CDR1 and CDR2 (germline): SGHRS, YFSETQ. The CDR3 DNA is TGCGCCAGCAGCTTGGAAGGGCCACGGGGGAGCCTCTACAATGAGCAGTTCTTC. Residues: CASSLEGPRGSLYNEQFF.